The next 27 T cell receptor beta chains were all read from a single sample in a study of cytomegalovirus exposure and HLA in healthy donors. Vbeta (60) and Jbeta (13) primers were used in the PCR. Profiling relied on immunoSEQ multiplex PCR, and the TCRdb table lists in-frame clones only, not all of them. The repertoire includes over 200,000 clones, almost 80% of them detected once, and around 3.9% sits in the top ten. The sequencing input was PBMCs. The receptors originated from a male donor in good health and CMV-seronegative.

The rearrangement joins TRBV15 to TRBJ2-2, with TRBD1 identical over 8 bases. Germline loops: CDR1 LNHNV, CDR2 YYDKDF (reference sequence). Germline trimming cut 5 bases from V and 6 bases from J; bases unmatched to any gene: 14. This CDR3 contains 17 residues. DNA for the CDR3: TGTGCCACCAGCTATTCGATGGACAGGGCCGAGGCCGGGGAGCTGTTTTTT. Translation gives CATSYSMDRAEAGELFF.

The DNA for the CDR3 is TGTGCCTCACTCGTTTTAAATGGCTTCGAGGGTGCCGGGGAGCTGTTTTTT. This encodes CASLVLNGFEGAGELFF. The J gene is TRBJ2-2, the V gene TRBV30; D may be TRBD2 (5 bases). This CDR3 contains 17 residues. Germline CDR1 is GTSNPN and CDR2 is SVGIG (reference sequence). The V gene lost 7 bases and the J gene lost 6 bases, with 27 bases spanning the gap.

The CDR3 coding sequence is TGTGCCAGTAGTATACCCGGGACAGGGGGGTATAGCAATCAGCCCCAGCATTTT. Its translation: CASSIPGTGGYSNQPQHF. The chain recombines TRBV19 with TRBJ1-5, with 11 bases aligning to TRBD1. Germline assignment: CDR1 LNHDA and CDR2 SQIVND (reference sequence). This CDR3 is 18 amino acids long. The V and J ends lost 2 bases and 0 bases, in that order; junction bases with no gene match: 6.

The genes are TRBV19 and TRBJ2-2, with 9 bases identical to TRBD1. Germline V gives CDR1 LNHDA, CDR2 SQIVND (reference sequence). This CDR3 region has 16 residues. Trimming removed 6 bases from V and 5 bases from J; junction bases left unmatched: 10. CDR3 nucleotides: TGTGCCAGTAGAGGAACCGGGACAGGGCTAACCGGGGAGCTGTTTTTT. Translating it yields CASRGTGTGLTGELFF.

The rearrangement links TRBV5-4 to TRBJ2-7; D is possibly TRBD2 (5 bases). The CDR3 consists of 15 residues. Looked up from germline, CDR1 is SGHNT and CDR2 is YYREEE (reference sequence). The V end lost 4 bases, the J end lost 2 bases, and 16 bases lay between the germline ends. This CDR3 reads CASSRPSAAPYEQYF. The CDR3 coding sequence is TGTGCCAGCAGCCGTCCTTCAGCGGCACCCTACGAGCAGTACTTC.

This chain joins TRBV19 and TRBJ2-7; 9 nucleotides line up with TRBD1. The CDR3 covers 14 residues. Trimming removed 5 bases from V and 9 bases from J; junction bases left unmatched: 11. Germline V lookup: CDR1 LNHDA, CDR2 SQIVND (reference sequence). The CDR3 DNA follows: TGTGCCAGTAGTGTCGGGGCGGACAGGGGAGGGCAGTACTTC. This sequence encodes CASSVGADRGGQYF.

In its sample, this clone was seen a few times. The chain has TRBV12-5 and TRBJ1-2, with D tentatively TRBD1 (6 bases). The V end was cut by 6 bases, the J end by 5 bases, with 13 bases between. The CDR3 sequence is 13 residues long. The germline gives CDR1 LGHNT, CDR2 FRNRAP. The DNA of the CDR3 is TGTGCTAGTGGGGCAAAAGGACAGTATGGCTACACCTTC. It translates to CASGAKGQYGYTF.

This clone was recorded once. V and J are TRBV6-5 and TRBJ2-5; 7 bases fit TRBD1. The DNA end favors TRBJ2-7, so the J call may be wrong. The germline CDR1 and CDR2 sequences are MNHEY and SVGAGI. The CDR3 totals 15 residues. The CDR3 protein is CASSPGQHPTYEQYF. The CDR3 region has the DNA TGTGCCAGCAGTCCGGGACAGCATCCTACCTACGAGCAGTACTTC.

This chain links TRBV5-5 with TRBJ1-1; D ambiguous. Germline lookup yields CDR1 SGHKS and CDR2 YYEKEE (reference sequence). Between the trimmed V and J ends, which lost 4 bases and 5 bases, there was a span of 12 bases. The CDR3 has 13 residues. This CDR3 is CASSPIAGTEAFF. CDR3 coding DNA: TGTGCCAGCAGCCCTATCGCGGGAACTGAAGCTTTCTTT.

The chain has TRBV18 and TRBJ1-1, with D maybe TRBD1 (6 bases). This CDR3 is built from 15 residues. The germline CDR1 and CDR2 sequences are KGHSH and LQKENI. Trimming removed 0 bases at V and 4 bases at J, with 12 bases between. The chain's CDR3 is CASSPPTGGSTEAFF. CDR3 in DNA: TGTGCCAGCTCACCACCGACGGGGGGCTCCACTGAAGCTTTCTTT.

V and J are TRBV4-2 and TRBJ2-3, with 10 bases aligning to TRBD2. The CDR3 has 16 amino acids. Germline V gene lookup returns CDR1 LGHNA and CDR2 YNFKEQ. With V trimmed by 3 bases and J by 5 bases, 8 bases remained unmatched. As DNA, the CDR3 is TGTGCCAGCAGCCATGCTAGCGGGAGAGGTGGAGATACGCAGTATTTT. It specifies CASSHASGRGGDTQYF.

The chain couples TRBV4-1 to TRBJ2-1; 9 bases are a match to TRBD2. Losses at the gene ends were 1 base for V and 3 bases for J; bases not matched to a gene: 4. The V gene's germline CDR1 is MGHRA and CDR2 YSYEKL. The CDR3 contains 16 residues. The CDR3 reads CASSQGASGNYNEQFF. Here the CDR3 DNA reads TGCGCCAGCAGCCAAGGGGCTAGCGGGAACTACAATGAGCAGTTCTTC.

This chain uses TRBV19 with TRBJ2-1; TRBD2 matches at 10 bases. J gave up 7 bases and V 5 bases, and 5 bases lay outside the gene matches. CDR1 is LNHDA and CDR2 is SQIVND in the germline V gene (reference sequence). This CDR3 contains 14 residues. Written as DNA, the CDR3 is TGTGCCAGTAGTCCGGGACTAGCGAGGAATGAGCAGTTCTTC. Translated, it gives CASSPGLARNEQFF. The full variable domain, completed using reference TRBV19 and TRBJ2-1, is DGGITQSPKYLFRKEGQNVTLSCEQNLNHDAMYWYRQDPGQGLRLIYYSQIVNDFQKGDIAEGYSVSREKKESFPLTVTSAQKNPTAFYLCASSPGLARNEQFFGPGTRLTVL.

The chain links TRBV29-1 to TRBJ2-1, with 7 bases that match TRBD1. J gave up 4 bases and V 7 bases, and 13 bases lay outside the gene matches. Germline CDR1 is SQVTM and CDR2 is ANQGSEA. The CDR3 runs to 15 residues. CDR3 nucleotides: TGCAGCGCCTTCGCCCCCGGGACAGAATACAATGAGCAGTTCTTC. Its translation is CSAFAPGTEYNEQFF.

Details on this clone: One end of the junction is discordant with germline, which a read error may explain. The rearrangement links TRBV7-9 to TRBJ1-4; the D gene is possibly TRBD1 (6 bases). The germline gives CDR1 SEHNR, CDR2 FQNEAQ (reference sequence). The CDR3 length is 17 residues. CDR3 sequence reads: CSSSLTLRGGANEKLFF. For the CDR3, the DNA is TGTTCCAGCAGCTTAACCCTCCGAGGGGGTGCTAATGAAAAACTGTTTTTT.

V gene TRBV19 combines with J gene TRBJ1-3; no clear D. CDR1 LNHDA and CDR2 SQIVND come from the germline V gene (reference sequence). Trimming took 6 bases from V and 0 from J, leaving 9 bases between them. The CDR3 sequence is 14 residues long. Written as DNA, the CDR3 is TGTGCCAGTAGGGAACAGCACTCTGGAAACACCATATATTTT. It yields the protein CASREQHSGNTIYF.

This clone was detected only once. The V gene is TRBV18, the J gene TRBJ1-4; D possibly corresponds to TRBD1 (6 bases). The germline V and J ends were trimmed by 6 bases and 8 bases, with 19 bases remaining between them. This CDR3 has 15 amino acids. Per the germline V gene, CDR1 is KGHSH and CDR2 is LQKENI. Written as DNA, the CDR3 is TGTGCCAGCTCCGTCCGGGACATATCTGCCGAAAAACTGTTTTTT. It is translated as CASSVRDISAEKLFF. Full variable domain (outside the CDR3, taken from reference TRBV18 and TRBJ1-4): NAGVMQNPRHLVRRRGQEARLRCSPMKGHSHVYWYRQLPEEGLKFMVYLQKENIIDESGMPKERFSAEFPKEGPSILRIQQVVRGDSAAYFCASSVRDISAEKLFFGSGTQLSVL.

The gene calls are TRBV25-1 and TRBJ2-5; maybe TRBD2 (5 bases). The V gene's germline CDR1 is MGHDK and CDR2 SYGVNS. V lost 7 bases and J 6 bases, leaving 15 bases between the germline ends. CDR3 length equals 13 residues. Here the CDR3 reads CASTSTGLKTQYF. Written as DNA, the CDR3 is TGTGCCAGCACCTCTACGGGGTTGAAGACCCAGTACTTC.

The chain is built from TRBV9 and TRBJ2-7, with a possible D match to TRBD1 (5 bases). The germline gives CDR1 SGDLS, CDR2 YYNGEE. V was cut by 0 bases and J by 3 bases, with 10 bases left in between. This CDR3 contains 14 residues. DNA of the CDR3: TGTGCCAGCAGCGTAGCTAGTCAGGGCTACGAGCAGTACTTC. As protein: CASSVASQGYEQYF.

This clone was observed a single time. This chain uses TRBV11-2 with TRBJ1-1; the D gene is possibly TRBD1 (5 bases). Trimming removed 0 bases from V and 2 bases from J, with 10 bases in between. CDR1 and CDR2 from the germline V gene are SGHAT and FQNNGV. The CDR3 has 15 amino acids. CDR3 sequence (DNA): TGTGCCAGCAGCTTAGAAGGGGCCCTTAACACTGAAGCTTTCTTT. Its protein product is CASSLEGALNTEAFF.

The CDR3 loop reads CASRHDRGFYGYTF. The DNA for the CDR3 is TGTGCCAGCAGGCACGACAGGGGGTTCTATGGCTACACCTTC. The rearrangement links TRBV5-4 to TRBJ1-2, with TRBD1 matching 9 bases. The trim removed 5 bases at V and 4 bases at J, leaving 6 bases unmatched. CDR3 length equals 14 residues. Germline V gene lookup returns CDR1 SGHNT and CDR2 YYREEE (reference sequence).

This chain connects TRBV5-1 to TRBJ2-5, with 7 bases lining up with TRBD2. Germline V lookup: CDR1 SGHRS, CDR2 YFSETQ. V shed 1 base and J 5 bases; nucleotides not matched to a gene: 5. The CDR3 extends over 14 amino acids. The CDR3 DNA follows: TGCGCCAGCAGCTTGACCGGGACTATGGAGACCCAGTACTTC. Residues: CASSLTGTMETQYF.

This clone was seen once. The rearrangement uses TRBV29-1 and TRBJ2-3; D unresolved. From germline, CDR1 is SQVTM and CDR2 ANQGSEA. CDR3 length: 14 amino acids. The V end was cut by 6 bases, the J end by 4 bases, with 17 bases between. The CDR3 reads CSVGLRLEADTQYF. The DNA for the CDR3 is TGCAGCGTCGGGTTACGGCTAGAGGCAGATACGCAGTATTTT.

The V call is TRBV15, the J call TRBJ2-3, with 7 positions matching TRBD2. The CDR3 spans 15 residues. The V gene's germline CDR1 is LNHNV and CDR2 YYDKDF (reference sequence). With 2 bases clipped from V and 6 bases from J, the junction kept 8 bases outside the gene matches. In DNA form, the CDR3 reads TGTGCCACCAGCAGAAATAGGCAGGGAGGGGATACGCAGTATTTT. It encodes CATSRNRQGGDTQYF.

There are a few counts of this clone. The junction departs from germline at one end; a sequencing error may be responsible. CDR3 sequence (DNA): TGTTCCAGCAGCCCTGGACAGGGGGCGGACACTGAAGCTTTCTTT. This translates into CSSSPGQGADTEAFF. The chain uses TRBV7-9 and TRBJ1-1; 11 bases match TRBD1. Germline CDR1 is SEHNR and CDR2 is FQNEAQ (reference sequence). CDR3 length equals 15 residues.

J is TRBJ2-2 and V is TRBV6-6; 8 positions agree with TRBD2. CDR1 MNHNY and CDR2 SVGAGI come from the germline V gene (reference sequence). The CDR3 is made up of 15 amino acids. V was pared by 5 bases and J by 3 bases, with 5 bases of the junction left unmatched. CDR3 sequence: CASSTRAGDTGELFF. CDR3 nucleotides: TGTGCCAGCAGTACGAGAGCGGGGGACACCGGGGAGCTGTTTTTT.

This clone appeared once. In DNA, the CDR3 is TGCACCAGCAACGACCCCAAACCGGGACTAGCCCCAAGGAGGACCTACGAGCAGTACTTC. Translation: CTSNDPKPGLAPRRTYEQYF. The chain couples TRBV1 to TRBJ2-7; TRBD2 is the table's D call and was not checked against the DNA. TRBV1 is tagged as a pseudogene. The CDR3 has 20 residues.